This TCR beta chain was recovered during a study of shared clonotypes between healthy human individuals. Turning to the study itself: Per donor, three plates held CD4 naive cells, three held CD4 memory, two held CD8 naive and one held CD8 memory.

Only in-frame clones appear in the TCRdb table, and some are missing; sequencing was by immunoSEQ multiplex PCR. The table records hundreds of thousands of clones, around 97% of them present only once. CDR3 length: 16 amino acids. The J segment lost 8 bases and the V segment lost 6 bases, leaving 14 bases of the junction unmatched. Germline V lookup: CDR1 SEHNR, CDR2 FQNEAQ (reference sequence). Study-level points and caveats: There were few donors, and this limited the genetic and exposure-history diversity represented.

Turning to this clone: Its specificity is unknown.

Sequencing input: naive CD4+ T cells sorted from blood. Described subset: CD45RA+ positively selected. This TCR was recovered from a woman in her twenties or thirties in good health. The chain combines TRBV7-9 with TRBJ2-1, with 9 positions matching TRBD2. This CDR3 is CASRYTRAGGPYEQFF. As DNA, the CDR3 is TGTGCCAGCAGATACACACGGGCGGGAGGGCCTTATGAGCAGTTCTTC.